This is a list of T cell receptor beta chains from one sample in a study of T cells in tumors after PD-1 blockade. The repertoire was sequenced with immunoSEQ multiplex PCR; TCRdb's copy has only in-frame clones and lacks some. The sample contains around 25,000 clones, about 84% of which appear only once. The material sequenced was PBMCs, taken after anti-PD-1 treatment. The source is a human donor with basal cell carcinoma. CDR3s include the opening cysteine and the closing phenylalanine or tryptophan. The order of the fields is CDR3 DNA, CDR3 protein, clone size, J gene, D gene, V gene. The D gene is left open where the match is weak. Clone size is stated in some rows and not others, as once, few, many or a class when expanded.

TGTGCCAGCAGTGAAACCTCCGGGACAGGGGGTCTGGATGAGCAGTTCTTC CASSETSGTGGLDEQFF - TRBJ2-1 TRBD1 TRBV6-1
TGTGCCAGCAGCCGAAGCGGGGTCCGTGAAAGGCACGAGCAGTACTTC CASSRSGVRERHEQYF - TRBJ2-7 TRBD2 TRBV3-1/TRBV3-2
TGTGCCAGCAGTCCAACGACTAGCGGGGGGGCCATGGCGGGCGAGACCCAGTACTTC CASSPTTSGGAMAGETQYF - TRBJ2-5 TRBD2 TRBV6-6
TGTGCCAGCAGCTTAAATCTGGAGCGGGACACTGAAGCTTTCTTT CASSLNLERDTEAFF - TRBJ1-1 - TRBV7-3
TGTGCCAGCAGTTCGGAAGCAGAAGAGACCCAGTACTTC CASSSEAEETQYF - TRBJ2-5 - TRBV6-5
TGTGCCAGCAGCCAAAAGAGGGGGCTTTCCCGGGGCTACACCTTC CASSQKRGLSRGYTF - TRBJ1-2 TRBD1 TRBV3-1/TRBV3-2
TGTGCCAGCCTGGGGAGAGAGACCCAGTACTTC CASLGRETQYF once TRBJ2-5 - TRBV2
TGTGCCAGCACCGTTGACCTTCAGCCCCAGCATTTT CASTVDLQPQHF - TRBJ1-5 - TRBV12-3/TRBV12-4
TGTGCCAGCAGCCCCCCGACAGGAGAGAACACTGAAGCTTTCTTT CASSPPTGENTEAFF - TRBJ1-1 - TRBV5-4
TGTGCCAGCAGTGAACAGGGGGGAAATGAAAAACTGTTTTTT CASSEQGGNEKLFF - TRBJ1-4 TRBD1 TRBV6-1
TGTGCCAGCAACGAGGAGAGGCGTACAGATACGCAGTATTTT CASNEERRTDTQYF - TRBJ2-3 - TRBV27
TGTGCCAGTGGGACAGCCGCAACTAATGAAAAACTGTTTTTT CASGTAATNEKLFF - TRBJ1-4 TRBD1 TRBV19
TGTGCCAGCAGCGCGACTAGCGGGGGGTTGGATGAGCAGTTCTTC CASSATSGGLDEQFF - TRBJ2-1 TRBD2 TRBV4-2
TGCAGCGGAGTGACAGGGGCAAACACTGAAGCTTTCTTT CSGVTGANTEAFF - TRBJ1-1 TRBD1 TRBV29-1
TGTGCCAGCACGTCGGAGACCCTAGTGCTCACCTTC CASTSETLVLTF - TRBJ1-2 - TRBV2
TGTGCCAGCAGGGCCGGCGGGGCAGGCATCTCTGGGGCCAACGTCCTGACTTTC CASRAGGAGISGANVLTF - TRBJ2-6 - TRBV2
TGCAGCGTCGTGGGACAGTCAGAGACCCAGTACTTC CSVVGQSETQYF once TRBJ2-5 TRBD1 TRBV29-1
TGTGCCAGCTCATCCGGGCAGGGGGCGCTTAAGGCCGGGGAGCTGTTTTTT CASSSGQGALKAGELFF - TRBJ2-2 TRBD1 TRBV5-6
TGTGCCAGCAGTGATCGGATGGGACAGGGCAACCGCTACACCTTC CASSDRMGQGNRYTF - TRBJ1-2 TRBD1 TRBV2
TGTGCCTGGAGCCAGGTTAGCAATCAGCCCCAGCATTTT CAWSQVSNQPQHF - TRBJ1-5 - TRBV30
TGCGCCAGCAGTGAACAGCTATCTACAAATGAGCAGTTCTTC CASSEQLSTNEQFF few TRBJ2-1 - TRBV10-1
TGCAGTGCTAGAGACGGGAATACGCAGTATTTT CSARDGNTQYF - TRBJ2-3 - TRBV20-1
TGTGCCAGCTCCTTACACAATGAGCAGTTCTTC CASSLHNEQFF - TRBJ2-1 - TRBV6-5
TGTGCCAGCAGTGAGTCCAGGGCTGGAAACACCATATATTTT CASSESRAGNTIYF - TRBJ1-3 - TRBV25-1
TGTGCCAGCAGTTTATTGGCACGGGGCACCCAGTTCTTC CASSLLARGTQFF once TRBJ2-1 - TRBV27
TGTGCCAGCAGTCCGGGCAGGGCCTACGAGCAGTACTTC CASSPGRAYEQYF few TRBJ2-7 - TRBV5-6
TGTGCCAGCAGCTTGGGGCCGCGCCAGCCCCAGCATTTT CASSLGPRQPQHF - TRBJ1-5 - TRBV5-8
TGCGCCAGCAGCTCCCGGGACAGGGGGTTCGAGCAGTACTTC CASSSRDRGFEQYF few TRBJ2-7 TRBD1 TRBV5-1
TGTGCCAGCATCAGACAGGGGGTAGGCAATGAGCAGTTCTTC CASIRQGVGNEQFF few TRBJ2-1 TRBD1 TRBV7-9
TGCGCCAGCATCCCAGGGGAATACGAGCAGTACTTC CASIPGEYEQYF - TRBJ2-7 - TRBV5-1
TGTGCCTGGAGTGTAAGATCTGAAGCTTTCTTT CAWSVRSEAFF once TRBJ1-1 - TRBV30
TGTGCCAGTAGTATCTGGGGAGCTAATGAAAAACTGTTTTTT CASSIWGANEKLFF once TRBJ1-4 - TRBV19
TGTGCCAGTAGCGAAGATACGCAGTATTTT CASSEDTQYF - TRBJ2-3 - TRBV19
TGTGCCAGCAGGAGCCTAACTAGCGGGGAAACAGATACGCAGTATTTT CASRSLTSGETDTQYF - TRBJ2-3 TRBD2 TRBV2
TGTGCCAGCAGGGCCGGACTGATTAATTCACCCCTCCACTTT CASRAGLINSPLHF - TRBJ1-6 - TRBV19
TGTGCCAGCAGCCCTACTAGCGGGGGGCGCACAGATACGCAGTATTTT CASSPTSGGRTDTQYF - TRBJ2-3 TRBD2 TRBV6-6
TGCGCCAGCAGCAGGGGGGCTCCAGATGGCACAGATACGCAGTATTTT CASSRGAPDGTDTQYF - TRBJ2-3 - TRBV5-1
TGCAGCGCAAGGACAGGGGTAGGGTCAGATACGCAGTATTTT CSARTGVGSDTQYF - TRBJ2-3 TRBD1 TRBV29-1
TGTGCCAGCAGTGAAGCCGACTCAGGGGCAAGTGGCTACACCTTC CASSEADSGASGYTF few TRBJ1-2 - TRBV2
TGTGCCAGTAGCGACAGAGCCGGGACAGGGAACAATGAGCAGTTCTTC CASSDRAGTGNNEQFF - TRBJ2-1 TRBD1 TRBV19
TGTGCCAGCAGCCCGCTACCGGGCCGTGACGAGCAGTACTTC CASSPLPGRDEQYF - TRBJ2-7 - TRBV3-1/TRBV3-2
TGTGCCAGCAGCTTGGGCCCCGGGACGGACGTCTCCAAAAACATTCAGTACTTC CASSLGPGTDVSKNIQYF - TRBJ2-4 - TRBV5-4
TGTGCCAGCAGCTTGATAGCCGGATCCGAGCAGTACTTC CASSLIAGSEQYF - TRBJ2-7 - TRBV5-8
TGTGCCATCAGCCGAGGGACAGGGGCTTCACCCCTCCACTTT CAISRGTGASPLHF - TRBJ1-6 TRBD1 TRBV10-3
TGCGCCAGCAGCTTGGCCCCGGCAAACTCTGGAAACACCATATATTTT CASSLAPANSGNTIYF - TRBJ1-3 - TRBV5-1
TGCGCCAGCAGGTCGACTAGTTCCTACGAGCAGTACTTC CASRSTSSYEQYF - TRBJ2-7 - TRBV5-1
TGTGCCTGGGAACCGCGGAGGGGTTACCAAGAGACCCAGTACTTC CAWEPRRGYQETQYF - TRBJ2-5 - TRBV30
TGCGCCAGCAGCTTGGCCCCCGTAGGGGGCAGCTCTGGGGCCAACGTCCTGACTTTC CASSLAPVGGSSGANVLTF - TRBJ2-6 TRBD1 TRBV5-1
TGTGCCAGCTCATCGGTCGCGACAGGGGTGGTTGACTATGGCTACACCTTC CASSSVATGVVDYGYTF - TRBJ1-2 TRBD1 TRBV18
TGCAGCGTTGATGTTCCAGGCGCCCGCTATGGCTACACCTTC CSVDVPGARYGYTF - TRBJ1-2 - TRBV29-1
TGTGCCAGCAGGGAGGCGGGCCACGGGGATGAAAAACTGTTTTTT CASREAGHGDEKLFF - TRBJ1-4 - TRBV2
TGTGCCAGCAGCCTCGGACTAGCGGCCACATTTTACTTC CASSLGLAATFYF - TRBJ2-5 TRBD2 TRBV6-6
TGTGCCAGCAGCCCAGCCTCGACAGGGGGGGAGACCCAGTACTTC CASSPASTGGETQYF - TRBJ2-5 TRBD1 TRBV7-8